The clone carrying this T cell receptor (beta chain) was seen at least ten times. Its matching antigen is unknown. One entry per CDR3 protein, called by TCRdb with MiXCR from the 5' RACE reads. Of thousands of distinct CDR3 sequences listed, about 3.3% are singletons. Noted time point: sample taken at primary tumor resection. Samples were donated by 72 untreated early-stage non-small cell lung cancer patients. TCRs were sequenced from unsorted whole RNA of tumor, nontumor lung or PBMC. After removal of 3 bases from V and 6 bases from J, the junction contained 5 bases not matched to a gene. The CDR3 is made up of 14 amino acids. CDR1 and CDR2 (germline): SEHNR, FQNEAQ (reference sequence). These data come from a study of spatial heterogeneity in lung cancer. Background on the study: TCR transcript abundance in tumor regions was strongly correlated with the T cell module score obtained from matched bulk RNA-seq.

Findings and caveats of the study: Expanded intratumoral alpha and beta TCR counts tracked tumor mutation counts. Alpha chain coverage of tumor T cells was estimated at 6% to 8%, and beta chain coverage at 13% to 15%.

This material consisted of lung tumor tissue, taken at surgery. This receptor was taken from a male donor with early-stage non-small cell lung cancer. The gene calls are TRBV7-9 and TRBJ2-7; 10 bases are shared with TRBD1. CDR3 region: CASSFFGQGGEQYF. The CDR3 region has the DNA TGTGCCAGCAGCTTCTTTGGACAGGGGGGCGAGCAGTACTTC.